This T cell receptor beta chain was retrieved from a study of T cell responses to AZD1222 COVID-19 vaccine. The data were produced by immunoSEQ multiplex PCR, yet TCRdb's version contains in-frame clones alone and is incomplete. The sample lists some 150,000 clones; approximately 91% were seen once. Germline CDR1 and CDR2: SGHDT and YYEEEE. This CDR3 has 14 residues. V gave up 0 bases and J gave up 3 bases, with 6 bases separating them. V usage is TRBV5-6 and J usage is TRBJ1-4; D is ambiguous. The specimen comprised peripheral blood, sampled 28 days after the second dose of the MenACWY control vaccine. This TCR was sampled from an adult who received the MenACWY meningococcal vaccine as a control. The DNA of the CDR3 is TGTGCCAGCAGCTTGGACACGGCTAATGAAAAACTGTTTTTT. This encodes CASSLDTANEKLFF.